This TCR beta chain was recovered during a study of Ad26.COV2.S vaccination and SARS-CoV-2 variants. Libraries were prepared by immunoSEQ multiplex PCR; TCRdb keeps only in-frame clonotypes and omits some of them. This table has some 460,000 clones, 89% appearing once. Stated treatment: roughly 19 received Ad26.COV2.S at low or high dose, single or two shots; several received placebo; per-sample allocation not given. Sampling was done on day 63 after the first vaccine or placebo injection. CDR1 is MNHEY, CDR2 SMNVEV, per germline (reference sequence). V was shortened by 2 bases and J by 2 bases, with 12 bases between the two germline ends. The CDR3 runs 15 residues.

This TCR came from a person between 18 and 65 years old who received the Ad26.COV2.S COVID-19 vaccine or a placebo. The chain joins TRBV27 to TRBJ2-5; D is perhaps TRBD1 or TRBD2 (5 bases each). Sequences were derived from peripheral blood, sampled in a trial of Ad26.COV2.S vaccine versus placebo. Here the CDR3 reads CASSLRLGEQETQYF. CDR3 bases: TGTGCCAGCAGTTTAAGATTGGGGGAACAAGAGACCCAGTACTTC.